Each of the 7 T cell receptor beta chains below was sequenced from the same sample in a study of cytomegalovirus exposure and HLA in healthy donors. 60 Vbeta and 13 Jbeta primers were used in PCR. The repertoire was sequenced with immunoSEQ multiplex PCR; TCRdb's copy has only in-frame clones and lacks some. This sample has about 130,000 clones, with about 82% found just once. Material for sequencing was PBMCs. These receptors were collected from a boy younger than 18 in good health and CMV-seronegative.

In this sample, this clone turned up a few times. This sequence joins TRBV5-1 and TRBJ2-2, with TRBD2 matching 7 bases. The CDR3 extends over 24 amino acids. In germline, CDR1 is SGHRS, CDR2 YFSETQ. The junction had 29 bases not matched to a gene; V was cut back by 1 base and J by 2 bases. The CDR3 DNA sequence: TGCGCCAGCAGCTTGATCCCATGGACAAGGGGACCACTAGGACTAGATCTCAACACCGGGGAGCTGTTTTTT. It specifies CASSLIPWTRGPLGLDLNTGELFF.

J is TRBJ2-3 and V is TRBV4-2, with 7 bases lining up with TRBD2. The germline V gene encodes CDR1 LGHNA and CDR2 YNFKEQ. CDR3 length: 15 amino acids. V shed 1 base, J shed 1 base, and the junction held 2 bases outside the gene matches. CDR3 amino acids: CASSQVLAGTDTQYF. CDR3 DNA sequence: TGTGCCAGCAGCCAAGTCCTAGCGGGCACAGATACGCAGTATTTT.

This chain links TRBV18 with TRBJ2-2; perhaps TRBD1 as D (5 bases). Germline V lookup: CDR1 KGHSH, CDR2 LQKENI. Between the trimmed V and J ends, which lost 3 bases and 4 bases, there was a span of 9 bases. CDR3 size: 14 residues. The CDR3 region is CASSPTRATGELFF. CDR3 nucleotide sequence: TGTGCCAGCTCACCTACCAGGGCCACCGGGGAGCTGTTTTTT.

The chain employs TRBV2 and TRBJ1-5; D is possibly TRBD1 (5 bases). Trimming shortened V by 1 base and J by 0 bases, and 10 bases separated the two germline ends. From germline, CDR1 is SNHLY and CDR2 FYNNEI. The CDR3 is 16 amino acids. The CDR3 sequence: CASSEGTLHSNQPQHF. In DNA, the CDR3 is TGTGCCAGCAGTGAAGGGACATTACATAGCAATCAGCCCCAGCATTTT.

V gene TRBV2 combines with J gene TRBJ2-1; D is undetermined. Trimming left V 7 bases short and J 0 bases short, with 10 bases between. The CDR3 extends over 14 amino acids. The germline CDR1 and CDR2 sequences are SNHLY and FYNNEI. DNA for the CDR3: TGTGCCAGCATAGCCGGTGGCTCCTACAATGAGCAGTTCTTC. It yields the protein CASIAGGSYNEQFF.

The genes are TRBV4-2 and TRBJ2-5; TRBD2 matches 8 bases. This CDR3 contains 15 residues. Germline lookup yields CDR1 LGHNA and CDR2 YNFKEQ. J gave up 2 bases and V 2 bases, and 4 bases lay outside the gene matches. CDR3: CASSQQREKQETQYF. CDR3 sequence (DNA): TGTGCCAGCAGCCAACAGCGGGAGAAACAAGAGACCCAGTACTTC.

The J gene is TRBJ2-3, the V gene TRBV5-4; D is unclear. The CDR3 has 15 residues. V was trimmed by 4 bases and J by 0 bases, leaving 12 bases between them. Looked up from germline, CDR1 is SGHNT and CDR2 is YYREEE (reference sequence). CDR3 in amino acids: CASSPFWASTDTQYF. The DNA of the CDR3 is TGTGCCAGCAGCCCATTTTGGGCTAGCACAGATACGCAGTATTTT.